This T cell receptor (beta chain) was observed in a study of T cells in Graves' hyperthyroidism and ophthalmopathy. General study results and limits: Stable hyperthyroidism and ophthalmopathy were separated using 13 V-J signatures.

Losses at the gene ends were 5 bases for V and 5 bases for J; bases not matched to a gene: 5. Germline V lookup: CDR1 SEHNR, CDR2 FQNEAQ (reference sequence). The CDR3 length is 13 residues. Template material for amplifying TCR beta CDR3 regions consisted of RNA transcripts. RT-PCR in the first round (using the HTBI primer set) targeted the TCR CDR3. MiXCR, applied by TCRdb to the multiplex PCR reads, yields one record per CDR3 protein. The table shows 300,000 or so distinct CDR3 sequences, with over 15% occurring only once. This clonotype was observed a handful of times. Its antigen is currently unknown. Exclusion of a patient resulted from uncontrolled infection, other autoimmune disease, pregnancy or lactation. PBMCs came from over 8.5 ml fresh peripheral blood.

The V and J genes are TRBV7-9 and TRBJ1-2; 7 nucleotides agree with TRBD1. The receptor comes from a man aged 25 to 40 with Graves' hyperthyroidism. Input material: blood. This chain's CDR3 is CASSKDREYGYTF. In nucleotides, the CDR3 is TGTGCCAGCAGCAAAGACAGGGAATATGGCTACACCTTC.